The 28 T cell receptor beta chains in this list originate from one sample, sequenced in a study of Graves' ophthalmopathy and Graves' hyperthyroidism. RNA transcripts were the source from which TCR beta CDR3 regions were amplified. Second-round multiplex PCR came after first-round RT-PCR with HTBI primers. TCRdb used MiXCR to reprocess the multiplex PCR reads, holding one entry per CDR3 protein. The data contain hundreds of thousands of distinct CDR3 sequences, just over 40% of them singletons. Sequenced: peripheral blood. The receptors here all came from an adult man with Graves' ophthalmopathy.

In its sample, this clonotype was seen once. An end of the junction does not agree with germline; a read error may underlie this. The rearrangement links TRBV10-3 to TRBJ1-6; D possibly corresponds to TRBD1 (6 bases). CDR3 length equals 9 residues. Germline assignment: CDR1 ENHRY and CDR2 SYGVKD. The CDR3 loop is CAISETDRF. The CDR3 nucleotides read TGTGCCATCAGTGAGACCGACAGGTTT.

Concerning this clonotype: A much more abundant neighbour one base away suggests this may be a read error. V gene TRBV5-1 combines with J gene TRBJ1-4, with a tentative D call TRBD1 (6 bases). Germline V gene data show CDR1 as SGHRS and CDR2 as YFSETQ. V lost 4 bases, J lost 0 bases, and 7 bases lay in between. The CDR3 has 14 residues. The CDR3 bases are TGCGCCAGCAGCGGACAGCCAACTAATGAAAAACTGTTTTTT. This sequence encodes CASSGQPTNEKLFF. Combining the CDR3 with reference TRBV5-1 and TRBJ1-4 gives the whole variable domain KAGVTQTPRYLIKTRGQQVTLSCSPISGHRSVSWYQQTPGQGLQFLFEYFSETQRNKGNFPGRFSGRQFSNSRSEMNVSTLELGDSALYLCASSGQPTNEKLFFGSGTQLSVL.

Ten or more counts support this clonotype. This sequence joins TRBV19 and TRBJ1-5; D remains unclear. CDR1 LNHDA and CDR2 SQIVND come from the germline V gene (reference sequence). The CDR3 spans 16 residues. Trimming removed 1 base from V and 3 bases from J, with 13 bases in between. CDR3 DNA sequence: TGTGCCAGTAGTATAGTTCTGCTTGATTACAATCAGCCCCAGCATTTT. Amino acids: CASSIVLLDYNQPQHF.

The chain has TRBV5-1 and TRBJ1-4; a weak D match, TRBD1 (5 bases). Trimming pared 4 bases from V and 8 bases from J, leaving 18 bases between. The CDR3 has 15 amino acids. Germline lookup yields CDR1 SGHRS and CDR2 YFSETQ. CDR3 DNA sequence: TGCGCCAGCAGCCCAACGGGGACGGCGGGGGAAAAACTGTTTTTT. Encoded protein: CASSPTGTAGEKLFF.

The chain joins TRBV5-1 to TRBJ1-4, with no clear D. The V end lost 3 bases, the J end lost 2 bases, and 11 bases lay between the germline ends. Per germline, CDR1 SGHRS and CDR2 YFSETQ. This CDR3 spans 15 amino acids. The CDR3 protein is CASSYSGPTNEKLFF. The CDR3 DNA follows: TGCGCCAGCAGCTATTCAGGACCCACTAATGAAAAACTGTTTTTT.

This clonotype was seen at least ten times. The DNA for the CDR3 is TGTGCCATCAGTGAGCTGGCTAATCAGCCCCAGCATTTT. Translating it yields CAISELANQPQHF. The chain couples TRBV10-3 to TRBJ1-5; unclear D gene. Germline-derived CDR1 and CDR2 are ENHRY and SYGVKD. V was cut by 2 bases and J by 4 bases, with 6 bases left in between. This CDR3 is built from 13 residues.

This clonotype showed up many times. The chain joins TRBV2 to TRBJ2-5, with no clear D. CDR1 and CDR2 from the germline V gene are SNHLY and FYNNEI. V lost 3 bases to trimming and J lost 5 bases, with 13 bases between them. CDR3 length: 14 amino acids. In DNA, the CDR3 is TGTGCCAGCAGTGAGGCGCCACCGGGTGAGACCCAGTACTTC. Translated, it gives CASSEAPPGETQYF.

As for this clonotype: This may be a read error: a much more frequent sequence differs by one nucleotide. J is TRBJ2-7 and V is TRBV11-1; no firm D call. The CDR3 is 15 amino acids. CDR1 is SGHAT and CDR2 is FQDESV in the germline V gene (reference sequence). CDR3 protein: CASSLGGNRPYEQCF. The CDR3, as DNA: TGTGCCAGCAGCTTAGGCGGAAATAGACCCTACGAGCAGTGCTTC.

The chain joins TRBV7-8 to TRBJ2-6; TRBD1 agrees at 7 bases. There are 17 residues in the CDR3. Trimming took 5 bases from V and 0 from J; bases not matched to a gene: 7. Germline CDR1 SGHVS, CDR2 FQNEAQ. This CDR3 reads CASSPTQGRSGANVLTF. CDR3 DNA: TGTGCCAGCAGCCCCACACAGGGGCGCTCTGGGGCCAACGTCCTGACTTTC.

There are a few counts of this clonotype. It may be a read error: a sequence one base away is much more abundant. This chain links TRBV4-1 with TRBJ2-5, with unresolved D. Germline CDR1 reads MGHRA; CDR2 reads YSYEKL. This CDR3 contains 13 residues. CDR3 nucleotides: TGCGCCAGCAGCCAACAGTGGCAAGAGACCCAGCACTTC. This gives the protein CASSQQWQETQHF.

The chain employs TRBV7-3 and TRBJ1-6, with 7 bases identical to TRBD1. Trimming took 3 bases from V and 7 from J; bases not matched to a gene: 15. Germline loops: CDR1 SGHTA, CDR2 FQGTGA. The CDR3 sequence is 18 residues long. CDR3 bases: TGTGCCAGCAGCTTGTGGCGGGATGCGGGACAGCAGAATTCACCCCTCCACTTT. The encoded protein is CASSLWRDAGQQNSPLHF.

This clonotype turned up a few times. DNA for the CDR3: TGTGCCTGGAGTGTACGGGGAAACACTGAAGCTTTCTTT. The encoded protein is CAWSVRGNTEAFF. The chain recombines TRBV30 with TRBJ1-1, with D unresolved. The germline V gene has CDR1 GTSNPN and CDR2 SVGIG (reference sequence). Trimming cost V 0 bases and J 2 bases, with 7 bases left between them. The CDR3 runs to 13 residues.

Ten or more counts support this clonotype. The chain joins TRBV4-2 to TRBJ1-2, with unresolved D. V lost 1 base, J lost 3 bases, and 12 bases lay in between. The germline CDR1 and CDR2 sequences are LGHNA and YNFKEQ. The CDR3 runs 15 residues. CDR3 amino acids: CASSQAGDQDYGYTF. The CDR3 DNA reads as TGTGCCAGCAGCCAAGCCGGGGATCAAGACTATGGCTACACCTTC.

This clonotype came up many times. The CDR3 DNA reads as TGTGCCAGTAGTATGATACAGGACCGCACGAGGGCCAACGTCCTGACTTTC. This encodes CASSMIQDRTRANVLTF. This chain connects TRBV19 to TRBJ2-6; D is possibly TRBD1 (5 bases). Per the germline V gene, CDR1 is LNHDA and CDR2 is SQIVND (reference sequence). The ends were cut back, 3 bases at V and 5 bases at J, with 17 bases in the middle. The CDR3 runs 17 residues.

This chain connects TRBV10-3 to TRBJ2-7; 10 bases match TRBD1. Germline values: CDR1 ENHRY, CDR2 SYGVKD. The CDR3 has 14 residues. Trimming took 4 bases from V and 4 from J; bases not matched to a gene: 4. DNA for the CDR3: TGTGCCATCAGTGCCCCGGGACAGGGGTACGAGCAGTACTTC. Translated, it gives CAISAPGQGYEQYF.

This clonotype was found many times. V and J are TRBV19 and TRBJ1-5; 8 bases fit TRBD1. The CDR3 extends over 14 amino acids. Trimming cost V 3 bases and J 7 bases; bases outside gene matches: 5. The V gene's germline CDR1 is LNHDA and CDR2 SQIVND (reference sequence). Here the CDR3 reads CASSIGQGYQPQHF. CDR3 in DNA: TGTGCCAGTAGTATCGGACAGGGTTACCAGCCCCAGCATTTT.

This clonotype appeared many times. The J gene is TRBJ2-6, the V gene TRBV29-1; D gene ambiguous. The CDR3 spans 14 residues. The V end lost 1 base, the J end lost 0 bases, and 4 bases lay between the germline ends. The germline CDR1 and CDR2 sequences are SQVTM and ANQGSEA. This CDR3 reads CSVEGLSGANVLTF. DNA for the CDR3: TGCAGCGTTGAAGGCCTCTCTGGGGCCAACGTCCTGACTTTC.

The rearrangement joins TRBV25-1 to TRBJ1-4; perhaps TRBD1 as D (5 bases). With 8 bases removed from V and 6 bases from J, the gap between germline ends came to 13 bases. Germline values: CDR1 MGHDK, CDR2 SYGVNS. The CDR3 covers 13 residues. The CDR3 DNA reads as TGTGCCAGCGTTTGGCAGGGAGATGAAAAACTGTTTTTT. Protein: CASVWQGDEKLFF.

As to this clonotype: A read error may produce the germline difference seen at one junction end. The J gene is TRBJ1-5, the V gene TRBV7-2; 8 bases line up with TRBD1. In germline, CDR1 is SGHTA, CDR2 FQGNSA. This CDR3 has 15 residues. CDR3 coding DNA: TGTGCCTGCAGCTTAGATGGACAGGGCAATCAGTCCCAGCATTTT. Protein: CACSLDGQGNQSQHF.

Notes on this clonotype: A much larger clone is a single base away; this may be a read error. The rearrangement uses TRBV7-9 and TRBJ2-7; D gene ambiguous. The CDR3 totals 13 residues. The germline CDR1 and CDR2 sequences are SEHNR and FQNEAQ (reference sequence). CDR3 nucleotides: TGTGCCAACAGCTTGTCGTTTGGGGAAGAGCAGTACTTC. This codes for CANSLSFGEEQYF.

This chain's CDR3 is CASSRTSGRVYEQYF. For the CDR3, the DNA is TGTGCCAGCAGCCGGACTAGCGGGAGGGTCTACGAGCAGTACTTC. This rearrangement joins TRBV7-9 to TRBJ2-7; 15 positions agree with TRBD2. Germline values: CDR1 SEHNR, CDR2 FQNEAQ (reference sequence). This CDR3 is built from 15 residues. J was trimmed by 3 bases and V by 5 bases; bases with no gene match: 2.

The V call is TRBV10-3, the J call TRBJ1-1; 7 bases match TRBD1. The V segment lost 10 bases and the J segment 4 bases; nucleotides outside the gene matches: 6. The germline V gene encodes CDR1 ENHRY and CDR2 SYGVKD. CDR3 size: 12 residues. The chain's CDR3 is CATASGGTEAFF. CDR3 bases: TGTGCCACTGCCTCAGGGGGCACTGAAGCTTTCTTT.

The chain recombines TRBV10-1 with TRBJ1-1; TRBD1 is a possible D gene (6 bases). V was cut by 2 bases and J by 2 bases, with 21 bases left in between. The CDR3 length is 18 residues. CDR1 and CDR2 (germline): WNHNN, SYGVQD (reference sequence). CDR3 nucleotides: TGCGCCAGCAGTGAGCCGGACAGCGTTGTTGTGGAAAACACTGAAGCTTTCTTT. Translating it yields CASSEPDSVVVENTEAFF.

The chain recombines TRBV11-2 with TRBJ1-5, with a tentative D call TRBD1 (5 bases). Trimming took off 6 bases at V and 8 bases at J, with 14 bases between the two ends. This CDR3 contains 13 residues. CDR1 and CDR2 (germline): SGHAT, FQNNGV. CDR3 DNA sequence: TGTGCCAGCAGAGGGGTACTTCGGGAGCCCCAGCATTTT. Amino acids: CASRGVLREPQHF.

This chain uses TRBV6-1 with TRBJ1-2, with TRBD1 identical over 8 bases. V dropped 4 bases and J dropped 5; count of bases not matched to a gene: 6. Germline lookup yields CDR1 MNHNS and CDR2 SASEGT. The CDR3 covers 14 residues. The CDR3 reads CASSAGGARYGYTF. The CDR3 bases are TGTGCCAGCAGTGCAGGGGGCGCTAGGTATGGCTACACCTTC.

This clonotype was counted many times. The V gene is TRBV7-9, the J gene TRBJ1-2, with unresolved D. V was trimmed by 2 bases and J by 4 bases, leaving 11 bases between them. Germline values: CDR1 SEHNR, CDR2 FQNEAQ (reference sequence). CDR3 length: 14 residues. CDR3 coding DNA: TGTGCCAGCAGCTTACCAGCTGAGAGCTATGGCTACACCTTC. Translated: CASSLPAESYGYTF.

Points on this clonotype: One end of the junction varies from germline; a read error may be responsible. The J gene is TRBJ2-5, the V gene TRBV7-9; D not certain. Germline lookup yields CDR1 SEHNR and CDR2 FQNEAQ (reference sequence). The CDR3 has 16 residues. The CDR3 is CASSLGLTTRKETQCF. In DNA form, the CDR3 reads TGTGCCAGCAGCTTAGGGCTGACAACCCGAAAGGAGACCCAGTGCTTC.

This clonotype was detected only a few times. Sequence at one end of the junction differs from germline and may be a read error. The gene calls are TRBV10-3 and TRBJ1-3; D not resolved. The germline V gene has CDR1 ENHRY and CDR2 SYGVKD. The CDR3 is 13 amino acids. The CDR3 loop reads CASSTGIGNTIYF. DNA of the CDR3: TGTGCCAGCAGTACGGGGATTGGAAACACCATATATTTT.